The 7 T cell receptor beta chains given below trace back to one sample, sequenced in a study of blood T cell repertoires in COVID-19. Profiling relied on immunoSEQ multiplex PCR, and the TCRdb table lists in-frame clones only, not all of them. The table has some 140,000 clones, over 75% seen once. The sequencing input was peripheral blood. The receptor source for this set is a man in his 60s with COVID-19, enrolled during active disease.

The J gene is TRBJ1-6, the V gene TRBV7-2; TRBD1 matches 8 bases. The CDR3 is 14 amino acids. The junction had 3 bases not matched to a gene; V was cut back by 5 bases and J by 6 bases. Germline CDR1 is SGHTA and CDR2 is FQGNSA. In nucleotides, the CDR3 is TGTGCCAGCAGCCCCGGACAGGGTAATTCACCCCTCCACTTT. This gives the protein CASSPGQGNSPLHF. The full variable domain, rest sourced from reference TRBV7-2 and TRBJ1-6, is GAGVSQSPSNKVTEKGKDVELRCDPISGHTALYWYRQSLGQGLEFLIYFQGNSAPDKSGLPSDRFSAERTGGSVSTLTIQRTQQEDSAVYLCASSPGQGNSPLHFGNGTRLTVT.

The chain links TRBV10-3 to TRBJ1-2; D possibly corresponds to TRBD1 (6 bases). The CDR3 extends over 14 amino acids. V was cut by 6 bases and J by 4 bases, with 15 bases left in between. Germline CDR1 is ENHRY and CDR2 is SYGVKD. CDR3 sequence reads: CAISPDSWSYGYTF. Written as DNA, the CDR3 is TGTGCCATCAGCCCGGACAGTTGGAGCTATGGCTACACCTTC.

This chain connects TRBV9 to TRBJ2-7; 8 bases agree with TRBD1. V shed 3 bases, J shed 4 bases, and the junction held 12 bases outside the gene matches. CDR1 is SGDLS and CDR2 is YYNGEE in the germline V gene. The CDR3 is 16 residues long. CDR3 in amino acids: CASSGKDGTGIYEQYF. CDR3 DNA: TGTGCCAGCAGCGGAAAAGACGGGACAGGAATTTACGAGCAGTACTTC.

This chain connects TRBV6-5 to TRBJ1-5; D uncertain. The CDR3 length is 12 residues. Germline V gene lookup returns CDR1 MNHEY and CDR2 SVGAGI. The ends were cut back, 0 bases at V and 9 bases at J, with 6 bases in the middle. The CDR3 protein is CASSYSSGPQHF. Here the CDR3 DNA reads TGTGCCAGCAGTTACTCCTCGGGGCCCCAGCATTTT.

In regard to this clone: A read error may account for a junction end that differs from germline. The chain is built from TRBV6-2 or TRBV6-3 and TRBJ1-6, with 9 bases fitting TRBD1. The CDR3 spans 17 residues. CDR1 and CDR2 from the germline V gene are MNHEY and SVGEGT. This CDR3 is CAGSTQGAGFGKSPLHF. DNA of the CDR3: TGTGCCGGCAGTACACAGGGGGCCGGCTTCGGCAAATCACCCCTCCACTTT.

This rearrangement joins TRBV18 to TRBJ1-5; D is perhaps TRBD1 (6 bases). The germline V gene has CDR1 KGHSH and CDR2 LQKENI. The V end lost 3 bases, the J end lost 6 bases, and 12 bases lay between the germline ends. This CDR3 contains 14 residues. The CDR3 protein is CASSPGLGAQPQHF. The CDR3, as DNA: TGTGCCAGCTCACCCGGATTGGGGGCTCAGCCCCAGCATTTT. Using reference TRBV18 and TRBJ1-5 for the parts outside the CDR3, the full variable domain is NAGVMQNPRHLVRRRGQEARLRCSPMKGHSHVYWYRQLPEEGLKFMVYLQKENIIDESGMPKERFSAEFPKEGPSILRIQQVVRGDSAAYFCASSPGLGAQPQHFGDGTRLSIL.

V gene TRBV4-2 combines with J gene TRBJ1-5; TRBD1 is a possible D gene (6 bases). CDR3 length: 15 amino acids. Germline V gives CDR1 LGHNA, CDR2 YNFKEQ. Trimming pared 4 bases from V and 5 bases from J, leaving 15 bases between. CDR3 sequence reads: CASSLTSGEDQPQHF. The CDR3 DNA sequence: TGTGCCAGCAGCCTGACGTCAGGGGAAGATCAGCCCCAGCATTTT.